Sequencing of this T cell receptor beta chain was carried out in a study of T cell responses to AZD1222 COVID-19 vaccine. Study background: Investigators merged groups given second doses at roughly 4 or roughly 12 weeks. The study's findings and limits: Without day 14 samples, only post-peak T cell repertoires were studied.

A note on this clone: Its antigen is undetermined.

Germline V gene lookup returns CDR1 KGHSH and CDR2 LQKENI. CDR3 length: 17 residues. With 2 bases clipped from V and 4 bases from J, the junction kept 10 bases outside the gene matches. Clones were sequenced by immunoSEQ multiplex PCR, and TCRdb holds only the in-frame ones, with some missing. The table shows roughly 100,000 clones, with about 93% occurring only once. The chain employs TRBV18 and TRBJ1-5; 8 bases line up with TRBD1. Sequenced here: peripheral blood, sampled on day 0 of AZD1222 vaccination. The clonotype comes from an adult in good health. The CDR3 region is CASSPEQGGISNQPQHF. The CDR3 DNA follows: TGTGCCAGCTCACCAGAACAGGGGGGTATTTCGAATCAGCCCCAGCATTTT.